This T cell receptor (beta chain) was documented in a study of blood T cell repertoires in COVID-19. In the study overall: The origin of the acute and convalescent COVID-19 samples was the United States, Italy and Spain. From T cells, B-cell-depleted T cells, or PBMCs came the material, which was cDNA or gDNA.

Authors' methods: How many nucleated cells were present was estimated from reference gene primer amplification. The protocol was immunoSEQ multiplex PCR, while the TCRdb copy is restricted to in-frame clones and leaves out a portion. The V and J calls and clone size were taken over from that table, and D and trimming were inferred from the DNA. The profile shows a few hundred thousand clones, nearly 90% of them singletons. The length of the CDR3 is 13 residues. V was cut by 3 bases and J by 6 bases, with 8 bases left in between. Germline values: CDR1 MNHNS, CDR2 SASEGT. Grouping used clinical history reported by participants in a survey and questionnaire.

Sequenced input: PBMCs or T cells enriched from blood (not recorded which). The sequence came from a woman younger than 45 who had recovered from COVID-19. The chain links TRBV6-1 to TRBJ2-2; maybe TRBD2 (5 bases). The CDR3 spells CASSEVLAGELFF. The CDR3 DNA sequence: TGTGCCAGCAGTGAGGTACTAGCCGGGGAGCTGTTTTTT.